This T cell receptor (beta chain) derives from a study of cytomegalovirus exposure and HLA in healthy donors. The study, taken as a whole, reports: Fewer than 200 TCR beta chains were listed as cytomegalovirus-associated. Certain indistinguishable V segments, among them TRBV6-2 and TRBV6-3, were excluded.

Concerning this clone: The target antigen is unknown.

PCR employed 60 Vbeta and 13 Jbeta primers. Profiled with immunoSEQ multiplex PCR; TCRdb holds only in-frame clones, not every one. The table has roughly 180,000 clones, 84% seen once. Germline V gives CDR1 LNHDA, CDR2 SQIVND (reference sequence). V was pared by 5 bases and J by 1 base, with 9 bases between. The length of the CDR3 is 13 residues. Source material: PBMCs. The genes are TRBV19 and TRBJ2-7; D might be TRBD2 (5 bases). The sequence was collected from a girl aged 2 to 9 in good health and CMV-seropositive. CDR3 protein: CASSVGESYEQYF. The CDR3 coding sequence is TGTGCCAGTAGTGTCGGGGAGTCCTACGAGCAGTACTTC.